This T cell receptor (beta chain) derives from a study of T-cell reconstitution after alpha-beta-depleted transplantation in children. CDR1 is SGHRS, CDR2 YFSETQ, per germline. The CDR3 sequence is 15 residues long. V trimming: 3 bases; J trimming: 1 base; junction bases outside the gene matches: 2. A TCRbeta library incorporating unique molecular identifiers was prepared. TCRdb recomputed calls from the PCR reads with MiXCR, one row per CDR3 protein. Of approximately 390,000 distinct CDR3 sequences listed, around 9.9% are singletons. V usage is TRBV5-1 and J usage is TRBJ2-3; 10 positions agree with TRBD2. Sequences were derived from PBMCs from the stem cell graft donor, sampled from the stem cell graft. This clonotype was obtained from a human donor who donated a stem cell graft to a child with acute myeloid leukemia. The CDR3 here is CASSWSGRGTDTQYF. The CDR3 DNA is TGCGCCAGCAGCTGGAGCGGGAGGGGCACAGATACGCAGTATTTT.